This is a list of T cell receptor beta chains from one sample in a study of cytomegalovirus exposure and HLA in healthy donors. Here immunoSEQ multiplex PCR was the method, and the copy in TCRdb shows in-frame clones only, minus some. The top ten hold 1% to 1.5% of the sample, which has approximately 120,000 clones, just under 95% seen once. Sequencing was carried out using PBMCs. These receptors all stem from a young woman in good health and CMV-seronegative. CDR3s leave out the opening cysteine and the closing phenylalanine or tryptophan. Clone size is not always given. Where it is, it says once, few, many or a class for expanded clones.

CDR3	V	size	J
ASSWGDRSSYEQY	TRBV5-1	NA	TRBJ2-7
ASSLGAGVVGTGELF	TRBV28	NA	TRBJ2-2
ASSYRRTDKQY	TRBV6-5	NA	TRBJ2-7
ASSLVSSGRAEEQF	TRBV7-8	NA	TRBJ2-1
ASQGGSNEKLF	TRBV28	NA	TRBJ1-4
ASTEDTQY	TRBV2	NA	TRBJ2-3
ASSYAGTSGRGGTGELF	TRBV4-2	NA	TRBJ2-2
ASSTRQGITYEQY	TRBV7-9	few	TRBJ2-7
ASNNRPGTSASDNTGELF	TRBV28	NA	TRBJ2-2
ASSVGDRRTDTQY	TRBV2	once	TRBJ2-3
ASSGGPSGDPYEQY	TRBV9	NA	TRBJ2-7
ASSQGDSSSLPYGYT	TRBV4-1	NA	TRBJ1-2
ASRTGSYSNQPQH	TRBV6-1	NA	TRBJ1-5
ATSRLTETNYGYT	TRBV15	NA	TRBJ1-2
ASSIWGQGDEQF	TRBV19	once	TRBJ2-1
ASSPYGGSGETQY	TRBV5-1	NA	TRBJ2-5
ASSTGAGAEINWETQY	TRBV5-6	NA	TRBJ2-5
ASSYQDYTGELF	TRBV6-5	once	TRBJ2-2
ASGRQPNTEAF	TRBV7-3	NA	TRBJ1-1
ASSFSGSDGYT	TRBV27	NA	TRBJ1-2
ASSEYTGTGGYEQY	TRBV6-1	medium-sized	TRBJ2-7
ASSSSGDLDTEAF	TRBV5-6	NA	TRBJ1-1
ASSPQSGLQF	TRBV16	NA	TRBJ2-1
ASSAPGDPNYGYT	TRBV7-9	NA	TRBJ1-2
ASSRPGGSGGELF	TRBV19	NA	TRBJ2-2
ASSSRVNTEAF	TRBV5-1	NA	TRBJ1-1
ASSYPTQETQY	TRBV6-5	once	TRBJ2-5
ASCSRSYNEQF	TRBV27	once	TRBJ2-1
ASRDYLYNEQF	TRBV27	NA	TRBJ2-1
ASSQSRGALGEKLF	TRBV4-1	NA	TRBJ1-4
ASSQNTFNYGYT	TRBV4-1	NA	TRBJ1-2
ASSPRASGGRSPF	TRBV6-5	NA	TRBJ2-1
ASSRWDRQETQY	TRBV5-1	NA	TRBJ2-5
ASSSDRGNNQPQH	TRBV5-4	NA	TRBJ1-5
ASSEALQRENEQF	TRBV2	NA	TRBJ2-1
ASSSYRQGRGMGTEAF	TRBV7-8	NA	TRBJ1-1
ASSSGSYNEQF	TRBV27	NA	TRBJ2-1
ASSFGTSGTKF	TRBV7-2	NA	TRBJ2-7
AISESASGTSGYNEQF	TRBV10-3	NA	TRBJ2-1
ASSEGSGRPEQF	TRBV25-1	NA	TRBJ2-1
ASSTGGSNNEQF	TRBV7-3	NA	TRBJ2-1
ASTRTAGNTIY	TRBV2	once	TRBJ1-3
SVETTEAF	TRBV29-1	NA	TRBJ1-1
ASRGTLGDTQY	TRBV6-1	NA	TRBJ2-3
ASSNQGRVGQPQH	TRBV7-2	NA	TRBJ1-5
ASRTGGENQPQH	TRBV28	NA	TRBJ1-5
ASRSGTEDEKLF	TRBV6-5	NA	TRBJ1-4
ASSRTGGHEQF	TRBV7-9	NA	TRBJ2-1
ASSPGGGQGAAEQY	TRBV5-1	NA	TRBJ2-7
ASSSSGGRNEQY	TRBV6-5	once	TRBJ2-7
ASSLTGSPVLIY	TRBV5-6	NA	TRBJ1-3
ASRGTLGGTTNEKLF	TRBV28	NA	TRBJ1-4
ASSINTVNTEAF	TRBV19	NA	TRBJ1-1
ASSPGQARSYEQY	TRBV19	NA	TRBJ2-7